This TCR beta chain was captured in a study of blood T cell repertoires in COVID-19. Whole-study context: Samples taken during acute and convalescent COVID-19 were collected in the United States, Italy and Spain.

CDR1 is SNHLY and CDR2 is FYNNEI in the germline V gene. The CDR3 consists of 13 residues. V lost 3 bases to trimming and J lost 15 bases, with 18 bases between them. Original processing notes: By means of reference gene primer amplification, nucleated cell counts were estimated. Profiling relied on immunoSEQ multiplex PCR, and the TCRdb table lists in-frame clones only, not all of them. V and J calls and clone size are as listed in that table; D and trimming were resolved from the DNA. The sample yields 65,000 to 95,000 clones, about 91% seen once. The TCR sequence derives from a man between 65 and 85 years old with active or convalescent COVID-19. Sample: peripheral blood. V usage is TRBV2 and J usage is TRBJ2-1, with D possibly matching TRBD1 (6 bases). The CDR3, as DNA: TGTGCCAGCAGTGACCAGGACAGCTGGGTATCGTTCTTC. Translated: CASSDQDSWVSFF.